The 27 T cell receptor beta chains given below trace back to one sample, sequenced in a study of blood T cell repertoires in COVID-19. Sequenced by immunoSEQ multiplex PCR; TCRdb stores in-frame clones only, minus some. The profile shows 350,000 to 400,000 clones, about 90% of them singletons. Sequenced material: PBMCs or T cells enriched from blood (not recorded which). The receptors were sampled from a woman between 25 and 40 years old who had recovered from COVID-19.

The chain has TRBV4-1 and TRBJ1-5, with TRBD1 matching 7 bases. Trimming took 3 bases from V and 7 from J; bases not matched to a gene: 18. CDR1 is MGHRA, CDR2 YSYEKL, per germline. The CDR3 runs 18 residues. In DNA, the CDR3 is TGCGCCAGCAGCCACCTAGGGCGAGGGGGCGGTTTTGGGCAGCCCCAGCATTTT. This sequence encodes CASSHLGRGGGFGQPQHF.

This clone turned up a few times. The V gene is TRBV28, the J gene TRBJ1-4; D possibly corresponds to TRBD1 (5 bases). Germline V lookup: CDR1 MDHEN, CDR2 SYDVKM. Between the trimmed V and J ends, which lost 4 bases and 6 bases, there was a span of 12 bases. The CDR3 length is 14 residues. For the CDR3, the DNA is TGTGCCAGCAGTTCAGGACAACAGGATGAAAAACTGTTTTTT. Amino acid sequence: CASSSGQQDEKLFF.

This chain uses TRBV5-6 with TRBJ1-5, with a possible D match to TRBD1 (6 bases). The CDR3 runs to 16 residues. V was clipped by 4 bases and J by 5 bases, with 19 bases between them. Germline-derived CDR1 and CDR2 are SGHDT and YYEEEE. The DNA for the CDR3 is TGTGCCAGCAGCGAATACAGGGTTAGGGGCTATCAGCCCCAGCATTTT. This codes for CASSEYRVRGYQPQHF.

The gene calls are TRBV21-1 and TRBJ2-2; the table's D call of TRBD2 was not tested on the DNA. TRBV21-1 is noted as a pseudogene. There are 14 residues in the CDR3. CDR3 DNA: TGTGCCAGCCGCGGACTCAATATGTCCGGGGAGCTGTTTTTT. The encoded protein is CASRGLNMSGELFF.

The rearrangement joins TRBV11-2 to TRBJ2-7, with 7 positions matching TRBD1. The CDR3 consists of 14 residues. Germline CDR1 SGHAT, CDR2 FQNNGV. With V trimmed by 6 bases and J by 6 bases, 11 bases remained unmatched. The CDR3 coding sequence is TGTGCCAGCAGACCAAACCGGGACAGTGGCGAGCAGTACTTC. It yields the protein CASRPNRDSGEQYF.

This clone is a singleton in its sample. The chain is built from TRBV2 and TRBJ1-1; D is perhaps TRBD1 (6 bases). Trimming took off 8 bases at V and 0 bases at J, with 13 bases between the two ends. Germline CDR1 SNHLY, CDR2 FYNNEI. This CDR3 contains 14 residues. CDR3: CASGRGAMNTEAFF. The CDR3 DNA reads TGTGCCAGCGGTCGGGGGGCCATGAACACTGAAGCTTTCTTT.

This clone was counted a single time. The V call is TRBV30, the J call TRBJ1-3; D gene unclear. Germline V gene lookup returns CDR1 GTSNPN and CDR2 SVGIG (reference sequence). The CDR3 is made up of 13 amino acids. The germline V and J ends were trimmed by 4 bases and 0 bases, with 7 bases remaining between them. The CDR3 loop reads CAWNGRSGNTIYF. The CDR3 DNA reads TGTGCCTGGAACGGTCGCTCTGGAAACACCATATATTTT. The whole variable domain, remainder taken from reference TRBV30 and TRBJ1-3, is SQTIHQWPATLVQPVGSPLSLECTVEGTSNPNLYWYRQAAGRGLQLLFYSVGIGQISSEVPQNLSASRPQDRQFILSSKKLLLSDSGFYLCAWNGRSGNTIYFGEGSWLTVV.

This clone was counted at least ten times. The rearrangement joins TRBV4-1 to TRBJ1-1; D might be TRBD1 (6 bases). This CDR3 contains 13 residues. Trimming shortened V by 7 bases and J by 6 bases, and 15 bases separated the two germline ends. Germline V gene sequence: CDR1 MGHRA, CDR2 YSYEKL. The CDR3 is CASKDRGGSEAFF. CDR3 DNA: TGCGCCAGCAAAGATCGGGGGGGCTCTGAAGCTTTCTTT.

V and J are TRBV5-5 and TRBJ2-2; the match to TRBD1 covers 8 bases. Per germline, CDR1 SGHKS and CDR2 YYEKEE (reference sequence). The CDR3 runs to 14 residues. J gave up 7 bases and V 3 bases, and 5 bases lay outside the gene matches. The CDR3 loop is CASSSQGAVGELFF. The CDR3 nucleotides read TGTGCCAGCAGCTCGCAGGGGGCGGTCGGGGAGCTGTTTTTT.

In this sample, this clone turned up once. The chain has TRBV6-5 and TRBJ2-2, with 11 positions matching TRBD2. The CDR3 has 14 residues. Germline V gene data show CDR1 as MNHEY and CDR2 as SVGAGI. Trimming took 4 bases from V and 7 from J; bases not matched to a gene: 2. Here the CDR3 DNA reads TGTGCCAGCAGTTTGGGGACTAGCGGCGGGGAGCTGTTTTTT. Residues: CASSLGTSGGELFF.

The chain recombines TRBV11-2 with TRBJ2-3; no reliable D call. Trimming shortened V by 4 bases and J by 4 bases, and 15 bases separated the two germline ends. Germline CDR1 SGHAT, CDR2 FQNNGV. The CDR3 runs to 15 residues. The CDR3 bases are TGTGCCAGCAGCTCCCTAGGTTTAGTCGCAGATACGCAGTATTTT. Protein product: CASSSLGLVADTQYF.

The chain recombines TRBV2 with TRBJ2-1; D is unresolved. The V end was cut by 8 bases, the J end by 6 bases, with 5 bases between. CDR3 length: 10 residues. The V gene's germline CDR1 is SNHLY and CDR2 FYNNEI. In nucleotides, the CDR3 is TGTGCCAGCCTAGGCAATGAGCAGTTCTTC. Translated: CASLGNEQFF. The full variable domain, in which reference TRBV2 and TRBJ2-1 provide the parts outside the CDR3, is EPEVTQTPSHQVTQMGQEVILRCVPISNHLYFYWYRQILGQKVEFLVSFYNNEISEKSEIFDDQFSVERPDGSNFTLKIRSTKLEDSAMYFCASLGNEQFFGPGTRLTVL.

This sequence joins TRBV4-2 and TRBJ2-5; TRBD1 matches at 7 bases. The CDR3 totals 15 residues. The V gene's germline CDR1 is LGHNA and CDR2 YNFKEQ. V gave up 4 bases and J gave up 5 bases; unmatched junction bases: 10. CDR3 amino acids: CASSRYLQGDETQYF. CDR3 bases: TGTGCCAGCAGCCGCTACCTCCAGGGGGACGAGACCCAGTACTTC.

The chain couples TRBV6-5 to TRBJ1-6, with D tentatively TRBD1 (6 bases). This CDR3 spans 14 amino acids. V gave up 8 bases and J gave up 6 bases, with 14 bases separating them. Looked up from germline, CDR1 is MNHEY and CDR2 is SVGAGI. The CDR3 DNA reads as TGTGCCAGCCGGATTCAGGGGTTTAATTCACCCCTCCACTTT. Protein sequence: CASRIQGFNSPLHF.

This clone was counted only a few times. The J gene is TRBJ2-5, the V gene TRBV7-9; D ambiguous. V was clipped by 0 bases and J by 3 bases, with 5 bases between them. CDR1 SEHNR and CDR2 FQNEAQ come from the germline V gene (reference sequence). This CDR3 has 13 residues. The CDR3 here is CASSLAPKETQYF. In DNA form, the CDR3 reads TGTGCCAGCAGCTTAGCCCCCAAAGAGACCCAGTACTTC.

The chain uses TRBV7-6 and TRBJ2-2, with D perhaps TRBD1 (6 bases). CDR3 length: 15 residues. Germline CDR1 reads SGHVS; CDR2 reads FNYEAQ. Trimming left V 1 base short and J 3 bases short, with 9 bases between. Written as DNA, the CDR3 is TGTGCCAGCAGCTTAGTGGGACATCACACCGGGGAGCTGTTTTTT. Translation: CASSLVGHHTGELFF.

The CDR3 nucleotides read TGCGCCAGCAGTCGGACTAGCGGGGGTTTTGACACCGGGGAGCTGTTTTTT. Its translation is CASSRTSGGFDTGELFF. V usage is TRBV10-1 and J usage is TRBJ2-2, with 13 nucleotides matching TRBD2. Trimming cost V 5 bases and J 3 bases; bases outside gene matches: 6. Germline V gives CDR1 WNHNN, CDR2 SYGVQD (reference sequence). There are 17 residues in the CDR3.

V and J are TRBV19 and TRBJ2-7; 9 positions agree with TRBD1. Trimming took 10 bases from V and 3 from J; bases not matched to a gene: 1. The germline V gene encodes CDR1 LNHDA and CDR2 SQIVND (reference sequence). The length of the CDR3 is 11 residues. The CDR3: CATGQGYEQYF. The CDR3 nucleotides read TGTGCCACGGGACAGGGCTACGAGCAGTACTTC.

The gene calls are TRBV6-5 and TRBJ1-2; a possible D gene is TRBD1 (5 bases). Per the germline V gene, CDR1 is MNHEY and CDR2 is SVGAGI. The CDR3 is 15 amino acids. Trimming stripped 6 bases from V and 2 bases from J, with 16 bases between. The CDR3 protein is CASSRAGELNYGYTF. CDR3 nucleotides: TGTGCCAGCAGCCGGGCGGGGGAGTTAAACTATGGCTACACCTTC.

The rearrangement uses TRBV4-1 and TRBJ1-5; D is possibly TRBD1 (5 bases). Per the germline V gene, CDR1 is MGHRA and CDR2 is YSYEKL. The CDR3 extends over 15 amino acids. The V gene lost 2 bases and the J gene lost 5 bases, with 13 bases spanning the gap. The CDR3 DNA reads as TGCGCCAGCAGCCAAAGGGCCAGGGCCGATCAGCCCCAGCATTTT. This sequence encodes CASSQRARADQPQHF.

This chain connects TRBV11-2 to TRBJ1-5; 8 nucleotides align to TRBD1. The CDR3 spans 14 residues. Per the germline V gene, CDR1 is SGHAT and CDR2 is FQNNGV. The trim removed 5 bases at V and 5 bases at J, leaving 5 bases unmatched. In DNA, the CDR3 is TGTGCCAGCAGCGTGGACAGGGACGATCAGCCCCAGCATTTT. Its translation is CASSVDRDDQPQHF.

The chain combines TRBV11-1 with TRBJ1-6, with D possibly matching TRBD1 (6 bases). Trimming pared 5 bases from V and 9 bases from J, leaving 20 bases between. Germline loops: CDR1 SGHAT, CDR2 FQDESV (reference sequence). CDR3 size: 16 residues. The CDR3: CASSHPGRGPASPLHF. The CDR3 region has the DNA TGTGCCAGCAGCCACCCCGGGCGGGGGCCGGCTTCACCCCTCCACTTT.

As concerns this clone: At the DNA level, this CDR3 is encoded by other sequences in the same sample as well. The CDR3 bases are TGCAGCGTGCAGGGGAGTAGCAATCAGCCCCAGCATTTT. It specifies CSVQGSSNQPQHF. This chain uses TRBV29-1 with TRBJ1-5; D may be TRBD1 (6 bases). Trimming pared 6 bases from V and 0 bases from J, leaving 9 bases between. Per the germline V gene, CDR1 is SQVTM and CDR2 is ANQGSEA. This CDR3 is 13 amino acids long.

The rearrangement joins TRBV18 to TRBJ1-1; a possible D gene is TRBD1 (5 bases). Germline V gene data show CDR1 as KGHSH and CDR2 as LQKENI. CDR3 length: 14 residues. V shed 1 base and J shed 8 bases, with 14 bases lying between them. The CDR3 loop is CASSPRGAAAEAFF. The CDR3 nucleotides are TGTGCCAGCTCACCACGGGGCGCTGCCGCGGAAGCTTTCTTT.

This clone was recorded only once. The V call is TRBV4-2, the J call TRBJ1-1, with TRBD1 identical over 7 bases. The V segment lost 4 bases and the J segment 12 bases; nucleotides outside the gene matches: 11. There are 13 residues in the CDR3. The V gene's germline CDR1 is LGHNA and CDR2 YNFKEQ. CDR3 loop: CASSLRRDRQPFF. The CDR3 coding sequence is TGTGCCAGCAGCCTACGCCGGGACAGACAACCTTTCTTT.

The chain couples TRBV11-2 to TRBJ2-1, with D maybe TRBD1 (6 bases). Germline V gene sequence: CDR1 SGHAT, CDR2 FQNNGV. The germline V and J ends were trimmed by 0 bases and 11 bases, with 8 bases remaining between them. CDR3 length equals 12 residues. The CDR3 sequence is CASSLEGGQQFF. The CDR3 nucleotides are TGTGCCAGCAGCTTAGAAGGGGGTCAGCAGTTCTTC.

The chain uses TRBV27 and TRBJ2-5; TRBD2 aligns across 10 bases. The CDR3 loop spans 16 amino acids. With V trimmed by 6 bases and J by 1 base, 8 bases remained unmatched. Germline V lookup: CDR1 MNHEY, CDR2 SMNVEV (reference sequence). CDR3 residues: CASSPGLAETQETQYF. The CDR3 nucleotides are TGTGCCAGCAGCCCCGGACTAGCGGAGACCCAAGAGACCCAGTACTTC.